The text below deals with one T cell receptor (beta chain). Antigen unknown. This specimen belongs to a study of T cell responses to AZD1222 COVID-19 vaccine. Study outcomes and limitations: Nearly half of the spike-specific TCRs reportedly recognize variant regions that carry no mutations.

Profiling relied on immunoSEQ multiplex PCR, and the TCRdb table lists in-frame clones only, not all of them. Of about 170,000 clones in the sample, less than 90% are singletons; the top ten hold 1.5% to 2%. Germline V gives CDR1 ENHRY, CDR2 SYGVKD. This CDR3 has 15 residues. Trimming stripped 4 bases from V and 2 bases from J, with 14 bases between. This sequence originates from an adult in good health. The chain combines TRBV10-3 with TRBJ2-5; D possibly corresponds to TRBD1 (5 bases). The sample here was peripheral blood, taken on day 0 of AZD1222 vaccination. The CDR3 protein is CAISGGENIQETQYF. CDR3 DNA sequence: TGTGCCATCAGTGGGGGCGAGAACATTCAAGAGACCCAGTACTTC.